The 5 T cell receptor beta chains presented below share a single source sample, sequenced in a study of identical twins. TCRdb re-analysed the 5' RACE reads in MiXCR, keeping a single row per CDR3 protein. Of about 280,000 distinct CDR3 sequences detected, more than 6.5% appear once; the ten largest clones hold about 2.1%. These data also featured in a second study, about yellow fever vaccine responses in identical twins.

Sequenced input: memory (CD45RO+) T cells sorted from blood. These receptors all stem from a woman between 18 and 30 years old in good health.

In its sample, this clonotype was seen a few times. CDR3 residues: CATSDHLRGAQHF. The CDR3 DNA sequence: TGTGCCACCAGTGACCACTTGCGGGGTGCCCAGCATTTT. The V gene is TRBV24-1, the J gene TRBJ1-5; D unresolved. This CDR3 is 13 amino acids long. Germline V gene lookup returns CDR1 KGHDR and CDR2 SFDVKD. V lost 4 bases and J 11 bases, leaving 14 bases between the germline ends.

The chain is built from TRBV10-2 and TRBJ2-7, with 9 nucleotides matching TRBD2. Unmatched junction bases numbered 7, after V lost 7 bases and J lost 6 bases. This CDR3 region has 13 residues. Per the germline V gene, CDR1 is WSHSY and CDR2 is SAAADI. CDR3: CASKAGGIREQYF. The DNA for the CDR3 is TGCGCCAGCAAGGCGGGAGGGATACGCGAGCAGTACTTC.

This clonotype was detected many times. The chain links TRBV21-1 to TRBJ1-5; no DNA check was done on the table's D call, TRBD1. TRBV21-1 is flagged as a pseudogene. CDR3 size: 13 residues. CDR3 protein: CASSRQGVQPQHF. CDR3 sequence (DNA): TGTGCCAGCAGCAGACAGGGGGTTCAGCCCCAGCATTTT.

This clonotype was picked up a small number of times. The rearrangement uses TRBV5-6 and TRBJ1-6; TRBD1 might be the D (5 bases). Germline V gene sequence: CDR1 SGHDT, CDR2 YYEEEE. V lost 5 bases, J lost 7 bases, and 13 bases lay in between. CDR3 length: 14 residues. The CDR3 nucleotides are TGTGCCAGCAGTCCGGGACGCAGCAATTCACCCCTCCACTTT. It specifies CASSPGRSNSPLHF.

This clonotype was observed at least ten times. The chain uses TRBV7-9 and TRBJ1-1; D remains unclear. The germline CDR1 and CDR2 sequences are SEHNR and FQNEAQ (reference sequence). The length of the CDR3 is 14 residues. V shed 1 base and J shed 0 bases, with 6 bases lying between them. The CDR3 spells CASSLGGVNTEAFF. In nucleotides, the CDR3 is TGTGCCAGCAGCTTAGGCGGAGTGAACACTGAAGCTTTCTTT.